This T cell receptor beta chain was sequenced for a study of T cells in localized non-small cell lung cancer. Whole-study results and caveats: Those with higher blood T cell density had longer overall survival. In uninvolved adjacent lung, T cell clonality reached its highest value, exceeding tumor.

With 1 base clipped from V and 2 bases from J, the junction kept 7 bases outside the gene matches. The CDR3 is 17 amino acids. Germline assignment: CDR1 SNHLY and CDR2 FYNNEI. Sequencing used immunoSEQ multiplex PCR; TCRdb keeps in-frame clones, though not all of them. The profile shows roughly 16,000 clones, around nine tenths of them singletons. Regarding this clone: Its target is unknown.

The sequenced sample was peripheral blood, obtained before any cancer treatment. This receptor was obtained from a female donor older than 55 with stage III squamous cell lung carcinoma. The chain couples TRBV2 to TRBJ1-3, with TRBD1 matching over 8 bases. The CDR3 DNA is TGTGCCAGCAGTGAAGGACAGGGGACGTTTCCTGGAAACACCATATATTTT. Translated: CASSEGQGTFPGNTIYF.